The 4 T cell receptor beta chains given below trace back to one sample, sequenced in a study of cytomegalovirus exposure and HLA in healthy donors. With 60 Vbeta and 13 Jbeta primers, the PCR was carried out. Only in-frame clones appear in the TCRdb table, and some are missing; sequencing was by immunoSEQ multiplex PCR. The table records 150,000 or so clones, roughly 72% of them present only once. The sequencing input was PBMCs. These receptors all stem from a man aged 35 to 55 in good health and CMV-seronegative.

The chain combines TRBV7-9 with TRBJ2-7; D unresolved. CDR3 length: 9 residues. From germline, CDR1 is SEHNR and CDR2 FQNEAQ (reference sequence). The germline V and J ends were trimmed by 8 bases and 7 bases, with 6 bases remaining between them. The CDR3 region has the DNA TGTGCCAGCGTTGGGGAGCAGTACGTC. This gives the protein CASVGEQYV.

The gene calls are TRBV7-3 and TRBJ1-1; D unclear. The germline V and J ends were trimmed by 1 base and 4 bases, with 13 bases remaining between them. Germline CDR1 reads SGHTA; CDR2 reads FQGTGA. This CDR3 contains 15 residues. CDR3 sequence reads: CASSLMAGRATEAFF. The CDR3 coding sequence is TGTGCCAGCAGCTTAATGGCGGGTAGGGCCACTGAAGCTTTCTTT.

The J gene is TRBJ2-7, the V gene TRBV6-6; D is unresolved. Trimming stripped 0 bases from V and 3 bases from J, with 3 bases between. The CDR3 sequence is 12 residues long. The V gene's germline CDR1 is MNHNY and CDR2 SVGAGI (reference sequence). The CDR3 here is CASSYSSYEQYF. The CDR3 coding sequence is TGTGCCAGCAGTTACTCCAGCTACGAGCAGTACTTC.

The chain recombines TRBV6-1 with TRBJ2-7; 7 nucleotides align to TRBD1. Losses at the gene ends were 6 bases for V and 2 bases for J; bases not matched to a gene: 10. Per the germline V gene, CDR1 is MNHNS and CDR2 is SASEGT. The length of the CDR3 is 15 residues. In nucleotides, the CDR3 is TGTGCCAGCAGATCCGGACAGGCCGGGGCCTACGAGCAGTACGTC. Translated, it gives CASRSGQAGAYEQYV.